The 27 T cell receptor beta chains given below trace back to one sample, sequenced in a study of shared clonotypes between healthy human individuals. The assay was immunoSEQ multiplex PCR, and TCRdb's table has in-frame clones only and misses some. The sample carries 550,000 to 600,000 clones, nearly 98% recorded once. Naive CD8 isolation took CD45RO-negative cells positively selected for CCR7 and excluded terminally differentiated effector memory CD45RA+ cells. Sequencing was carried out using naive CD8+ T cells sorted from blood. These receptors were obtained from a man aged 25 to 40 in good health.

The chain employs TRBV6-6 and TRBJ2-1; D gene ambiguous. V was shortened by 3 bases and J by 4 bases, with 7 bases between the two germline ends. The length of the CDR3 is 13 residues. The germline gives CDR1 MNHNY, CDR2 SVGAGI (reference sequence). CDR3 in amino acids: CASSYSDYNEQFF. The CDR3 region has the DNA TGTGCCAGCAGTTATTCGGATTACAATGAGCAGTTCTTC.

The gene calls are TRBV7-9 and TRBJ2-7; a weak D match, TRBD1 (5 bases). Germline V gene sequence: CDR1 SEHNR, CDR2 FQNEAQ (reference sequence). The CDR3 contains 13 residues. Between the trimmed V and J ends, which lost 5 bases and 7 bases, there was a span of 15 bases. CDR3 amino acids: CASSPTDITEQYF. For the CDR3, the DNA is TGTGCCAGCAGCCCTACGGACATAACGGAGCAGTACTTC. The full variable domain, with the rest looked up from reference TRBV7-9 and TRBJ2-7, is DTGVSQNPRHKITKRGQNVTFRCDPISEHNRLYWYRQTLGQGPEFLTYFQNEAQLEKSRLLSDRFSAERPKGSFSTLEIQRTEQGDSAMYLCASSPTDITEQYFGPGTRLTVT.

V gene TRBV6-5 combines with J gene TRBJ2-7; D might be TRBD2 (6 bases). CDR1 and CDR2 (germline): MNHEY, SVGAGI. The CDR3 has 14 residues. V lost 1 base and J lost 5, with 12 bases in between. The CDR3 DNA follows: TGTGCCAGCAGTTACTTGGAGGGCTGGGACGAGCAGTACTTC. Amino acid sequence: CASSYLEGWDEQYF.

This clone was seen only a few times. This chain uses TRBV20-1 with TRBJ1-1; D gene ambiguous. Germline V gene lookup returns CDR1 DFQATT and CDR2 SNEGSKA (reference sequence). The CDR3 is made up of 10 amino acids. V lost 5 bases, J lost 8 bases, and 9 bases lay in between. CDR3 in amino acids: CSAFRGEAFF. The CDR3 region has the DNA TGCAGTGCTTTCCGGGGAGAAGCTTTCTTT.

This CDR3 is CASSIDGLDREYQPQHF. As DNA, the CDR3 is TGTGCCAGTAGTATAGACGGACTAGACAGGGAATATCAGCCCCAGCATTTT. The rearrangement joins TRBV19 to TRBJ1-5; TRBD1 aligns across 7 bases. This CDR3 spans 17 amino acids. The germline gives CDR1 LNHDA, CDR2 SQIVND (reference sequence). V was clipped by 0 bases and J by 5 bases; unmatched bases: 10.

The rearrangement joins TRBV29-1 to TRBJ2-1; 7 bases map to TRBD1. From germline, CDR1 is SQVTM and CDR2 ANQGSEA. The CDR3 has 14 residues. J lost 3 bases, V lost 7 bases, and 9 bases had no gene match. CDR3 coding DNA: TGCAGCGCGCAGACGGGACAGAACTACAATGAGCAGTTCTTC. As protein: CSAQTGQNYNEQFF.

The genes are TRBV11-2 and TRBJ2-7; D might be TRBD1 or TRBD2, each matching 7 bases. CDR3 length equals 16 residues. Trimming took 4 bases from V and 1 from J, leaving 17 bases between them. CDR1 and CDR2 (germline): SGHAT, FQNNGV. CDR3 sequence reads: CASSSQYRGGSYEQYF. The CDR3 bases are TGTGCCAGCAGCTCCCAATACAGGGGAGGGTCCTACGAGCAGTACTTC.

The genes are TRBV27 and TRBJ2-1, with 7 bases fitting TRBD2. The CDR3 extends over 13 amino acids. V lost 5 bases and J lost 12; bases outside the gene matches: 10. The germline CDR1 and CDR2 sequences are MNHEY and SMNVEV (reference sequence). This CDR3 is CASSVGLPAVQFF. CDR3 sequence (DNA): TGTGCCAGCAGTGTGGGACTACCCGCGGTGCAGTTCTTC.

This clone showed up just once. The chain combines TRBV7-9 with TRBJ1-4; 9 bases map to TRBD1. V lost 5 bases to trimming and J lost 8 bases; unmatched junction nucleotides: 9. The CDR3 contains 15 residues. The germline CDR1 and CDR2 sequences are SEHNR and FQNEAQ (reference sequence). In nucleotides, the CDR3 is TGTGCCAGCAGCCCCCGGGACAGGGTTTTCGAAAAACTGTTTTTT. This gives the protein CASSPRDRVFEKLFF.

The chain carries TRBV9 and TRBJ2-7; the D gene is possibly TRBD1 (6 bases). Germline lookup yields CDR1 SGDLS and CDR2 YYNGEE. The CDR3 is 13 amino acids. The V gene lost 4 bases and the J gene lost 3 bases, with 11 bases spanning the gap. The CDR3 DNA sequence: TGTGCCAGCAGCCCGCAGGGGAGCTACGAGCAGTACTTC. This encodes CASSPQGSYEQYF.

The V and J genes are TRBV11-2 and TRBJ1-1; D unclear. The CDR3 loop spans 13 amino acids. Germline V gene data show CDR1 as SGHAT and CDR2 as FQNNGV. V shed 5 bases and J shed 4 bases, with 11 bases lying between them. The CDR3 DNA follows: TGTGCCAGCAGCCCCAGTGTTAGCACTGAAGCTTTCTTT. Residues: CASSPSVSTEAFF.

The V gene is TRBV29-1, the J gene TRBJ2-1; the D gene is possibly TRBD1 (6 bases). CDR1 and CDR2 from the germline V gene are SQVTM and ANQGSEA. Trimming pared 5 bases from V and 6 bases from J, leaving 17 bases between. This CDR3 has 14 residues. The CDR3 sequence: CSVQSRDIPNEQFF. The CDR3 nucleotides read TGCAGCGTTCAGTCCCGGGACATTCCCAATGAGCAGTTCTTC.

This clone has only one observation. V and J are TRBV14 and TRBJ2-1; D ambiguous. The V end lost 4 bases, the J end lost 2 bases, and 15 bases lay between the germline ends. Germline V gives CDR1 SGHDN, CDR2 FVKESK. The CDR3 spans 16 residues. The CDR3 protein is CASSLTGELPYNEQFF. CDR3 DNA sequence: TGTGCCAGCAGCCTGACTGGCGAGCTCCCCTACAATGAGCAGTTCTTC.

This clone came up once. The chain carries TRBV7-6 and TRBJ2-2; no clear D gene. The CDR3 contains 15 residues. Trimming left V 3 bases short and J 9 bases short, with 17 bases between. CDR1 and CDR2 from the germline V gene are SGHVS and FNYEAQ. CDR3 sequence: CASSFSGEPFRELFF. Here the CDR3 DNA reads TGTGCCAGCAGCTTTTCCGGAGAACCTTTCCGGGAGCTGTTTTTT. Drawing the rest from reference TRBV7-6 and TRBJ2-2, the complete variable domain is GAGVSQSPRYKVTKRGQDVALRCDPISGHVSLYWYRQALGQGPEFLTYFNYEAQQDKSGLPNDRFSAERPEGSISTLTIQRTEQRDSAMYRCASSFSGEPFRELFFGEGSRLTVL.

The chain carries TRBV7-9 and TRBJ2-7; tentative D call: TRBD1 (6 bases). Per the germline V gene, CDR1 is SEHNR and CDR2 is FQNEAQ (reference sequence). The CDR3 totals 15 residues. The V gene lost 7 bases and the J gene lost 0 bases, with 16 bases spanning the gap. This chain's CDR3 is CASTPRTESSYEQYF. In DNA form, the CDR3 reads TGTGCCAGCACCCCCCGGACAGAGAGCTCCTACGAGCAGTACTTC.

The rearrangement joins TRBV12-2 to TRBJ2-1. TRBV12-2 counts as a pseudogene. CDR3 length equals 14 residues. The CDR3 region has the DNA TGTGCAAGTCGCTTAGCGGGACCCTACAATGAGCAGTTCTTC. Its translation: CASRLAGPYNEQFF.

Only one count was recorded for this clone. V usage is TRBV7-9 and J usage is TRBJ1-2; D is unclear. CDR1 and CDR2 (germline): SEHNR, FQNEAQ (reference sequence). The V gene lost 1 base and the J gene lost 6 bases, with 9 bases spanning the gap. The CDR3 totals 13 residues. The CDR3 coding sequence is TGTGCCAGCAGCTTAGAGTCCGGGGATGGCTACACCTTC. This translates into CASSLESGDGYTF.

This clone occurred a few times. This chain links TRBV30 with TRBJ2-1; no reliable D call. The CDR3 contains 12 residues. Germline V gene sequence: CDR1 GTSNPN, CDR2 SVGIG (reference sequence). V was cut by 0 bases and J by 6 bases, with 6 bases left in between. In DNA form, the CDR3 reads TGTGCCTGGAGTGTACTTAGCAATGAGCAGTTCTTC. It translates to CAWSVLSNEQFF. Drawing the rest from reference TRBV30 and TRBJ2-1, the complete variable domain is SQTIHQWPATLVQPVGSPLSLECTVEGTSNPNLYWYRQAAGRGLQLLFYSVGIGQISSEVPQNLSASRPQDRQFILSSKKLLLSDSGFYLCAWSVLSNEQFFGPGTRLTVL.

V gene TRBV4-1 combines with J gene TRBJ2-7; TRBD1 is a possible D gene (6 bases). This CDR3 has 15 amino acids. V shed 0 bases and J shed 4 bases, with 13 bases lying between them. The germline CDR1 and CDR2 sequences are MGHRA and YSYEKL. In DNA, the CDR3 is TGCGCCAGCAGCCAAGAACGTGAACAGGGATACGAGCAGTACTTC. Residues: CASSQEREQGYEQYF.

For the CDR3, the DNA is TGTGCCAGCAGTATCCACAGGGGGCCAAATGAAAAACTGTTTTTT. It encodes CASSIHRGPNEKLFF. V usage is TRBV2 and J usage is TRBJ1-4; 9 bases agree with TRBD1. CDR3 length equals 15 residues. Germline CDR1 reads SNHLY; CDR2 reads FYNNEI. J was trimmed by 5 bases and V by 5 bases; bases with no gene match: 6. The full variable domain, completed using reference TRBV2 and TRBJ1-4, is EPEVTQTPSHQVTQMGQEVILRCVPISNHLYFYWYRQILGQKVEFLVSFYNNEISEKSEIFDDQFSVERPDGSNFTLKIRSTKLEDSAMYFCASSIHRGPNEKLFFGSGTQLSVL.

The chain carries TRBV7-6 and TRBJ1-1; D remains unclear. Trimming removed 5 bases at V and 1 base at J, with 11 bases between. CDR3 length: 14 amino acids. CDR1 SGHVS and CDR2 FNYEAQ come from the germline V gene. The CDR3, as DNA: TGTGCCAGCAGCCCCGGCGGCCGGAACACTGAAGCTTTCTTT. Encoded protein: CASSPGGRNTEAFF.

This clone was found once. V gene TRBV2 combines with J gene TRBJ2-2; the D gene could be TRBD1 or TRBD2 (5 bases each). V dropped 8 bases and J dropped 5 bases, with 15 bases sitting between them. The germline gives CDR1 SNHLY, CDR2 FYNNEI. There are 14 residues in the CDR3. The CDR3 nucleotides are TGTGCCAGCGGGGACGCGACGGGTACCGGGGAGCTGTTTTTT. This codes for CASGDATGTGELFF.

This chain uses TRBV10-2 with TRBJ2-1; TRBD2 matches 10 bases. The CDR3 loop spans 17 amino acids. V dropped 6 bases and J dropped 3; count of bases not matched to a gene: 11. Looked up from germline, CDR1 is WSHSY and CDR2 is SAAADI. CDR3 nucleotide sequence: TGCGCCAGCAGCGGGTCTAGCGGGAGACTTCTCTACAATGAGCAGTTCTTC. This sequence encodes CASSGSSGRLLYNEQFF.

The CDR3 is CASSGTPNEQFF. DNA of the CDR3: TGTGCCAGCAGCGGGACTCCTAATGAGCAGTTCTTC. The V and J genes are TRBV9 and TRBJ2-1; TRBD2 might be the D (5 bases). The CDR3 totals 12 residues. V was shortened by 3 bases and J by 7 bases, with 8 bases between the two germline ends. Germline values: CDR1 SGDLS, CDR2 YYNGEE.

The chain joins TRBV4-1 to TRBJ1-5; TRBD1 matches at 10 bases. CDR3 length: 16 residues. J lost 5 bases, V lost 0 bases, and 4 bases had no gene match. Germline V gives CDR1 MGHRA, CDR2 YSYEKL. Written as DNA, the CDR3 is TGCGCCAGCAGCCAAGAATGGGGACAGGGGTATCAGCCCCAGCATTTT. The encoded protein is CASSQEWGQGYQPQHF.

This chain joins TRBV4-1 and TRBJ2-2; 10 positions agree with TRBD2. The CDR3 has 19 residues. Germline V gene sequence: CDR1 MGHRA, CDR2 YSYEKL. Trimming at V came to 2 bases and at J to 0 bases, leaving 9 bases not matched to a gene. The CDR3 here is CASSQRTSGLTPNTGELFF. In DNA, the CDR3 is TGCGCCAGCAGCCAACGGACTAGCGGATTAACCCCGAACACCGGGGAGCTGTTTTTT.

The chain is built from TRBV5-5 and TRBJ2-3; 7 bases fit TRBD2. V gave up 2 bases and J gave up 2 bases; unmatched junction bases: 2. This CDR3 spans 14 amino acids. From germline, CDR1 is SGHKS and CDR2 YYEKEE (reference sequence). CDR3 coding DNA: TGTGCCAGCAGCTTCCTAGCGGACACAGATACGCAGTATTTT. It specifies CASSFLADTDTQYF.